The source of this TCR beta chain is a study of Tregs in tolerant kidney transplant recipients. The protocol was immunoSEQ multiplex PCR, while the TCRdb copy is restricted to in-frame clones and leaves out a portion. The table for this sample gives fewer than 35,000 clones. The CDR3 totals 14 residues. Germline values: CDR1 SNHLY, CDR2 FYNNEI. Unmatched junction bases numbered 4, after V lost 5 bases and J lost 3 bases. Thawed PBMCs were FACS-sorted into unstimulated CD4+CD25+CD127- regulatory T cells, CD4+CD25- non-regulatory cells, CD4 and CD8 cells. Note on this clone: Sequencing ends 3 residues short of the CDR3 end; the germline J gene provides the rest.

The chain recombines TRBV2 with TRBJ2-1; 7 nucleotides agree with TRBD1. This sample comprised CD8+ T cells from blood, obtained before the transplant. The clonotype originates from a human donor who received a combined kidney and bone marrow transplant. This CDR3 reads CASSTGTDYNEQFF. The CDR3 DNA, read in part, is TGTGCCAGCAGTACTGGGACAGACTACAATGAG.